Presented here are 30 T cell receptor beta chains from one specimen sequenced in a study of CD8 T cells in Susac syndrome. Random hexamers were used to reverse transcribe an amount of about 0.5 to 1 ug RNA. In TCRdb, the immunoSEQ multiplex PCR reads were re-called with MiXCR into one record per CDR3 protein. The data contain under 200,000 distinct CDR3 sequences, roughly 96% of them seen just once; the ten biggest clones take up about 0.15%. The sequencing input was CD8+ T cells from PBMCs. Every receptor here comes from a human donor with multiple sclerosis.

The chain joins TRBV7-9 to TRBJ1-4; 7 bases line up with TRBD1. Germline loops: CDR1 SEHNR, CDR2 FQNEAQ (reference sequence). The CDR3 is 16 residues long. The V segment lost 5 bases and the J segment 5 bases; nucleotides outside the gene matches: 11. As DNA, the CDR3 is TGTGCCAGCAGCGATCCCAAGGACAGGAGGAATGAAAAACTGTTTTTT. It translates to CASSDPKDRRNEKLFF.

The chain has TRBV15 and TRBJ2-5; a weak D match, TRBD2 (6 bases). From germline, CDR1 is LNHNV and CDR2 YYDKDF (reference sequence). The V end lost 0 bases, the J end lost 1 base, and 9 bases lay between the germline ends. The CDR3 is 15 residues long. The CDR3 loop reads CATSRDRRAQETQYF. DNA for the CDR3: TGTGCCACCAGCAGAGATAGGAGGGCCCAAGAGACCCAGTACTTC.

This clonotype was detected once. This chain joins TRBV6-2 or TRBV6-3 and TRBJ2-3, with D possibly matching TRBD1 (6 bases). The CDR3 has 16 amino acids. V was cut by 0 bases and J by 1 base, with 11 bases left in between. In germline, CDR1 is MNHEY, CDR2 SVGEGT. The DNA of the CDR3 is TGTGCCAGCAGTTACTCGTCCAGGGGAGGCACAGATACGCAGTATTTT. It translates to CASSYSSRGGTDTQYF.

This chain joins TRBV7-9 and TRBJ1-1; a possible D gene is TRBD1 (5 bases). V was cut by 1 base and J by 7 bases, with 13 bases left in between. The length of the CDR3 is 14 residues. Per germline, CDR1 SEHNR and CDR2 FQNEAQ (reference sequence). The CDR3 DNA sequence: TGTGCCAGCAGCTTAGGACTTGGGACGGATGAAGCTTTCTTT. Its translation: CASSLGLGTDEAFF.

The CDR3 spells CSARVGISYEQYF. CDR3 nucleotide sequence: TGCAGTGCTAGAGTTGGGATCAGCTACGAGCAGTACTTC. The rearrangement joins TRBV20-1 to TRBJ2-7; D is unclear. The length of the CDR3 is 13 residues. Germline loops: CDR1 DFQATT, CDR2 SNEGSKA (reference sequence). The V and J ends lost 1 base and 3 bases respectively, with 10 bases between them.

The chain links TRBV5-1 to TRBJ2-3; D may be TRBD1 (6 bases). V was cut by 4 bases and J by 2 bases, with 17 bases left in between. The CDR3 covers 16 residues. Germline values: CDR1 SGHRS, CDR2 YFSETQ. The CDR3 loop is CASSTHRETSTDTQYF. In DNA form, the CDR3 reads TGCGCCAGCAGCACACACAGGGAAACTTCCACAGATACGCAGTATTTT. Supplemented by reference TRBV5-1 and TRBJ2-3, the full variable domain reads KAGVTQTPRYLIKTRGQQVTLSCSPISGHRSVSWYQQTPGQGLQFLFEYFSETQRNKGNFPGRFSGRQFSNSRSEMNVSTLELGDSALYLCASSTHRETSTDTQYFGPGTRLTVL.

This chain joins TRBV20-1 and TRBJ2-3, with D unresolved. Trimming shortened V by 5 bases and J by 0 bases, and 21 bases separated the two germline ends. Germline CDR1 reads DFQATT; CDR2 reads SNEGSKA (reference sequence). The CDR3 totals 17 residues. CDR3 sequence reads: CSAPSWLSMDSTDTQYF. CDR3 DNA sequence: TGCAGTGCTCCCTCCTGGCTCTCCATGGATAGCACAGATACGCAGTATTTT.

J is TRBJ1-2 and V is TRBV9, with D maybe TRBD1 (6 bases). Germline V gene data show CDR1 as SGDLS and CDR2 as YYNGEE. Trimming took off 0 bases at V and 6 bases at J, with 12 bases between the two ends. The CDR3 runs 14 residues. The CDR3 sequence is CASSVGGGLNGYTF. The CDR3 DNA reads as TGTGCCAGCAGCGTAGGAGGGGGTTTAAATGGCTACACCTTC.

The V and J genes are TRBV2 and TRBJ2-7; either TRBD1 or TRBD2 may fit D (5 bases each). This CDR3 contains 15 residues. CDR1 is SNHLY, CDR2 FYNNEI, per germline. V lost 7 bases, J lost 2 bases, and 18 bases lay in between. The CDR3 loop reads CASNGAGGSTYEQYF. DNA of the CDR3: TGTGCCAGCAACGGGGCTGGAGGCTCTACCTACGAGCAGTACTTC.

CDR3: CASSYDSRAQFF. CDR3 bases: TGTGCCAGCAGTTACGACTCACGGGCGCAGTTCTTC. The chain combines TRBV6-2 or TRBV6-3 with TRBJ2-1; D is ambiguous. There are 12 residues in the CDR3. Germline CDR1 and CDR2: MNHEY and SVGEGT. With 2 bases removed from V and 12 bases from J, the gap between germline ends came to 11 bases.

The chain employs TRBV29-1 and TRBJ1-2; tentatively, D is TRBD1 (6 bases). Trimming removed 5 bases at V and 7 bases at J, with 14 bases between. Per germline, CDR1 SQVTM and CDR2 ANQGSEA. This CDR3 spans 12 amino acids. CDR3 in amino acids: CSVPGDDPGYTF. The CDR3 DNA follows: TGCAGCGTTCCAGGGGATGACCCTGGCTACACCTTC. Full variable domain (outside the CDR3, taken from reference TRBV29-1 and TRBJ1-2): SAVISQKPSRDICQRGTSLTIQCQVDSQVTMMFWYRQQPGQSLTLIATANQGSEATYESGFVIDKFPISRPNLTFSTLTVSNMSPEDSSIYLCSVPGDDPGYTFGSGTRLTVV.

In nucleotides, the CDR3 is TGTGCCACCAGCAGGGAGGACAGGCGGAACACTGAAGCTTTCTTT. Translated, it gives CATSREDRRNTEAFF. The chain uses TRBV24-1 and TRBJ1-1; 7 bases agree with TRBD1. The V gene's germline CDR1 is KGHDR and CDR2 SFDVKD. V shed 7 bases, J shed 1 base, and the junction held 8 bases outside the gene matches. CDR3 length equals 15 residues.

V and J are TRBV15 and TRBJ2-5, with D unresolved. The CDR3 is 15 residues long. V was shortened by 5 bases and J by 4 bases, with 17 bases between the two germline ends. CDR1 LNHNV and CDR2 YYDKDF come from the germline V gene (reference sequence). The DNA for the CDR3 is TGTGCCACCAGCGGCCACCAAGCGACGGCAGAGACCCAGTACTTC. As protein: CATSGHQATAETQYF.

The chain couples TRBV3-1 to TRBJ1-1, with D uncertain. V lost 5 bases to trimming and J lost 0 bases, with 10 bases between them. Germline CDR1 is LGHDT and CDR2 is YNNKEL (reference sequence). CDR3 length: 14 amino acids. Here the CDR3 reads CASSTGPLNTEAFF. The CDR3 DNA follows: TGTGCCAGCAGCACCGGGCCGTTGAACACTGAAGCTTTCTTT.

The chain couples TRBV6-1 to TRBJ2-6; D is unclear. Trimming removed 6 bases from V and 1 base from J, with 22 bases in between. The CDR3 is 19 amino acids. Germline loops: CDR1 MNHNS, CDR2 SASEGT. The CDR3 protein is CASSPSPPRTGSGANVLTF. The CDR3, as DNA: TGTGCCAGCAGCCCCTCACCGCCAAGGACCGGTTCTGGGGCCAACGTCCTGACTTTC.

The rearrangement uses TRBV6-5 and TRBJ2-7; 7 nucleotides line up with TRBD2. CDR1 and CDR2 (germline): MNHEY, SVGAGI. After removal of 8 bases from V and 2 bases from J, the junction contained 9 bases not matched to a gene. This CDR3 contains 14 residues. The CDR3 DNA reads TGTGCCAGCGGCCCGTTGGGAGGGACCTACGAGCAGTACTTC. As protein: CASGPLGGTYEQYF.

The chain is built from TRBV3-1 and TRBJ2-1; TRBD2 agrees at 7 bases. Germline assignment: CDR1 LGHDT and CDR2 YNNKEL (reference sequence). The CDR3 has 16 residues. Trimming cost V 0 bases and J 5 bases; bases outside gene matches: 7. CDR3 loop: CASSQESLAADNEQFF. CDR3 nucleotide sequence: TGTGCCAGCAGCCAAGAAAGCCTAGCGGCCGACAATGAGCAGTTCTTC.

The chain is built from TRBV27 and TRBJ1-1; the D is unclear. With 2 bases removed from V and 8 bases from J, the gap between germline ends came to 15 bases. The CDR3 extends over 14 amino acids. Germline V lookup: CDR1 MNHEY, CDR2 SMNVEV (reference sequence). The DNA for the CDR3 is TGTGCCAGCAGTTTACTCTACAGACCGAGAGAAGCTTTCTTT. Its translation: CASSLLYRPREAFF.

The rearrangement links TRBV7-2 to TRBJ1-2; D remains ambiguous. CDR1 is SGHTA, CDR2 FQGNSA, per germline. The CDR3 is 15 residues long. V was pared by 2 bases and J by 3 bases, with 13 bases between. The CDR3 loop is CASSLKAVGYYGYTF. CDR3 DNA: TGTGCCAGCAGCTTAAAGGCGGTGGGATACTATGGCTACACCTTC.

This chain connects TRBV9 to TRBJ1-5, with TRBD1 identical over 10 bases. V shed 4 bases and J 4 bases; nucleotides not matched to a gene: 5. The CDR3 extends over 15 amino acids. CDR1 SGDLS and CDR2 YYNGEE come from the germline V gene. Written as DNA, the CDR3 is TGTGCCAGCAGCCGAGGGACAGGGGAAAATCAGCCCCAGCATTTT. The encoded protein is CASSRGTGENQPQHF.

The J gene is TRBJ2-1, the V gene TRBV6-5; unclear D gene. The CDR3 is 14 amino acids. CDR1 is MNHEY and CDR2 is SVGAGI in the germline V gene. V lost 0 bases and J 7 bases, leaving 10 bases between the germline ends. The CDR3 region is CASSYSPFGNEQFF. The CDR3 DNA reads TGTGCCAGCAGTTACTCGCCCTTTGGTAATGAGCAGTTCTTC.

In this sample, this clonotype turned up once. V gene TRBV9 combines with J gene TRBJ1-1; no clear D. Germline values: CDR1 SGDLS, CDR2 YYNGEE. This CDR3 comprises 14 residues. The ends were cut back, 5 bases at V and 0 bases at J, with 11 bases in the middle. The CDR3 DNA reads as TGTGCCAGCAGTCCCCCGGAGTTGAACACTGAAGCTTTCTTT. It codes for CASSPPELNTEAFF. Combining the CDR3 with reference TRBV9 and TRBJ1-1 gives the whole variable domain DSGVTQTPKHLITATGQRVTLRCSPRSGDLSVYWYQQSLDQGLQFLIQYYNGEERAKGNILERFSAQQFPDLHSELNLSSLELGDSALYFCASSPPELNTEAFFGQGTRLTVV.

This chain links TRBV15 with TRBJ1-3; D remains ambiguous. With 0 bases removed from V and 0 bases from J, the gap between germline ends came to 12 bases. The CDR3 length is 17 residues. The germline V gene has CDR1 LNHNV and CDR2 YYDKDF (reference sequence). CDR3 protein: CATSRDRRGISGNTIYF. The CDR3 DNA is TGTGCCACCAGCAGAGATCGTAGAGGTATCTCTGGAAACACCATATATTTT.

The gene calls are TRBV29-1 and TRBJ2-5; D ambiguous. The CDR3 contains 14 residues. The V and J ends lost 1 base and 2 bases respectively, with 11 bases between them. The germline gives CDR1 SQVTM, CDR2 ANQGSEA. The CDR3 is CSVEGAESQETQYF. CDR3 DNA sequence: TGCAGCGTTGAAGGCGCGGAGAGTCAAGAGACCCAGTACTTC.

This chain connects TRBV5-1 to TRBJ2-5; 13 bases line up with TRBD2. Unmatched junction bases numbered 7, after V lost 4 bases and J lost 1 base. The CDR3 spans 17 residues. Germline lookup yields CDR1 SGHRS and CDR2 YFSETQ. The CDR3, as DNA: TGCGCCAGCAGCCCGCGACTAGCGGGGGGAATCCAAGAGACCCAGTACTTC. Translating it yields CASSPRLAGGIQETQYF.

V usage is TRBV15 and J usage is TRBJ2-1, with 8 bases aligning to TRBD2. Germline V gene data show CDR1 as LNHNV and CDR2 as YYDKDF (reference sequence). The junction had 15 bases not matched to a gene; V was cut back by 2 bases and J by 0 bases. This CDR3 has 20 amino acids. CDR3 region: CATSRFPRAPAGDSYNEQFF. The CDR3 DNA follows: TGTGCCACCAGCAGATTTCCCCGAGCACCAGCGGGAGACTCCTACAATGAGCAGTTCTTC.

This clonotype was recorded only once. A junction end diverges from the germline sequence, so it may reflect a read error. The chain carries TRBV7-6 and TRBJ2-5; 9 positions match TRBD2. This CDR3 has 15 residues. Per the germline V gene, CDR1 is SGHVS and CDR2 is FNYEAQ. Here the CDR3 DNA reads TGTGCCAGCAACTTAGGCGGGGGGGCCTCAGAGACCCAGTACTTC. This gives the protein CASNLGGGASETQYF.

This sequence joins TRBV29-1 and TRBJ1-2; D unclear. Germline CDR1 is SQVTM and CDR2 is ANQGSEA. Trimming shortened V by 4 bases and J by 6 bases, and 12 bases separated the two germline ends. CDR3 length equals 12 residues. The CDR3 sequence is CSVAHGTNGYTF. The DNA of the CDR3 is TGCAGCGTTGCCCACGGAACTAATGGCTACACCTTC.

The rearrangement uses TRBV29-1 and TRBJ1-4; D not resolved. Germline V CDR1 and CDR2: SQVTM, ANQGSEA. Trimming removed 7 bases from V and 5 bases from J, with 14 bases in between. The CDR3 spans 13 residues. The CDR3 here is CSGREPSNEKLFF. In DNA form, the CDR3 reads TGCAGCGGAAGGGAGCCTTCGAATGAAAAACTGTTTTTT.

This chain uses TRBV7-6 with TRBJ2-3; weak D call: TRBD2 (5 bases). The CDR3 sequence is 17 residues long. Germline V gene data show CDR1 as SGHVS and CDR2 as FNYEAQ. Between the trimmed V and J ends, which lost 5 bases and 1 base, there was a span of 19 bases. The CDR3 DNA is TGTGCCAGCAGCAGTCCGGACTCTCTAAGACGCACAGATACGCAGTATTTT. Its protein product is CASSSPDSLRRTDTQYF.